The clone carrying this T cell receptor beta chain is labeled large based on frequency. Profiling relied on immunoSEQ multiplex PCR, and the TCRdb table lists in-frame clones only, not all of them. Its clone listing holds fewer than 2,000 clones. The CDR3 covers 14 residues. The protein alone is recorded here. Germline-derived CDR1 and CDR2 are MNHNY and SVGAGI (reference sequence). The sample is drawn from a study of synovial regulatory T cells in juvenile arthritis. Synovial fluid was collected with matched peripheral blood from each patient with active arthritis. This receptor was taken from a donor aged 2-30 years with juvenile idiopathic arthritis. The chain has TRBV6-6 and TRBJ2-1; lacking DNA, the TRBD1 call made by TCRdb goes unchecked. Sequencing was carried out using Treg cells from the synovium. CDR3 residues: CASRGPMTYNEQFF.